This TCR beta chain was observed in a study of shared clonotypes between healthy human individuals (dated by TCRdb to 2018 to 2021). At the level of the whole study: The cohort comprised a couple of women and a few men aged 18 to 49 years. For each donor, CD4 naive and CD4 memory were each given three plates, CD8 naive was given two plates, and CD8 memory was given one plate. To increase sequencing depth and limit assay-specific biases, TCR repertoire library preparation and sequencing were carried out by different laboratories using diverse techniques. To estimate repertoire size and how much clonotype sharing occurs between individuals, the study deeply sequenced the blood TCR repertoires of five healthy adults. Per donor, leukapheresis produced somewhere between about 0.9 and 9.5 billion PBMCs.

Study-wide findings and limitations: Larger estimated clonotype richness was generally found for naive subsets than for memory subsets. Based on pairwise subsampling, the degree of clonotype sharing among donors was expected to be affected by sequencing depth. When four donors were compared, the shared fraction of clonotypes was around 5% for naive CD4, around 3.6% for naive CD8, 2.3% for memory CD4, and less than 0.45% for memory CD8. Even with the large sequencing depth, rarefaction of the sorted-subset datasets indicated that sequencing was incomplete. Higher generation probabilities were observed for clonotypes shared by all four sorted-subset donors than for non-shared clonotypes. The genetic and exposure-history diversity represented was limited by the small number of donors. Sampling was limited to blood, and TCR repertoires in tissue likely differ from TCR repertoires in blood.

CDR1 and CDR2 are read off the germline V gene as ENHRY and SYGVKD. Inclusive of the bounding cysteine and phenylalanine, the CDR3 is 12 residues long. The only DNA kept is the CDR3, 36 bases in frame from the first base. Relative to germline, V is 0 bases shorter and J is 3 bases shorter, with 3 bases between their ends. Regarding this clone: No antigen is known for it. Base qualities are not at hand, and no much larger clone is one base apart. In the same sample, other DNA sequences code for this CDR3.

Healthy HIV-negative adults with no recently reported acute infections or vaccinations were included as donors. All donors were Caucasian adults living in Nashville, Tennessee, USA. CD4+ T cells were enriched through magnetic negative selection, after which naive cells were positively selected on CD45RA and the remaining negative fraction served as the memory subset. Blood was obtained by leukapheresis, after which PBMCs were separated by Ficoll-Histopaque density gradient centrifugation and cryopreserved in liquid nitrogen vapor phase. Analytical flow cytometry was used to check the purity and quantity of each magnetically sorted T cell population. Genomic DNA was isolated from every sorted fraction and measured by UV absorbance on a Nanodrop 2000c. TCR CDR3 regions were amplified from genomic DNA by multiplex PCR using the deep immunoSEQ assay. Genomic DNA extracted from each cell subset was distributed evenly over all wells of several immunoSEQ 96-well plates, and each plate served as one replicate. Each replicate PCR for sorted subsets received approximately 220 ng genomic DNA, equal to some 32,000 T cell genomes. The purified libraries were quantified using a Qubit 3.0 fluorometer, sized with a Bioanalyzer 2100, and then quantified again using the KAPA Library Quantification kit. Every immunoSEQ 96-well plate was sequenced on a separate single-read 150-cycle Illumina NextSeq 550 flow cell. The study's own analysis went as follows. Because the immunoSEQ output included only junctional sequences and no quality scores, the filtering could not be the same as the filtering used for full-length reads. Sequences were annotated with PyIR, a Python wrapper for IgBLAST v1.9, and V/J genes and CDR3 were assigned using IMGT germline references. Reads with weak V/J assignments (E-value above 1e-6), missing CDR3, stop codons, out-of-frame junctions, or ambiguous translated residues were removed. V3J clonotypes were defined by identical inferred V gene, J gene, and CDR3 amino acid sequence. To compute the percentage overlap between repertoires, the number of shared unique clonotypes was divided by the size of the smaller repertoire. Three approaches were used to assess repertoire richness: RTK rarefaction, the Chao1 estimator, and Recon v2.1 estimates of unobserved clonotypes. Generation probabilities for all TCRbeta clonotypes obtained by the gDNA method from a handful of donors were computed using OLGA. This is the immuneACCESS table as TCRdb keeps it, with only in-frame sequences that have V and J called. A part of the clones is gone; compared with another copy, unresolved V genes explain less than half, and the rest is unexplained. V and J calls and clone size come straight from that table; D and trimming were deduced from the DNA. In this sample the table shows about 2 million clones, roughly 94% of which occur a single time. The top ten clones comprise more than 0.1% of the sample.

This receptor was taken from a man aged 18 to 30 in good health. Sequences were obtained from naive CD4+ T cells sorted from blood. According to the study, the label for this sample's cell subset or site signals: CD45RA+ positively selected. The sequence links TRBV10-3 to TRBJ2-7; the D gene is unclear. The CDR3 sequence is CAISESGYEQYF. The DNA reads as follows: TGTGCCATCAGTGAGTCAGGCTACGAGCAGTACTTC.